This entry lists 28 T cell receptor beta chains sequenced from one sample in a study of T cell responses to AZD1222 COVID-19 vaccine. The method was immunoSEQ multiplex PCR; TCRdb's version includes in-frame clones alone and lacks a portion of them. Of about 110,000 clones listed, 80% to 95% are singletons. The sample consisted of peripheral blood, taken 28 days after the second AZD1222 dose. The receptors derive from an adult who received the AZD1222 COVID-19 vaccine.

The rearrangement links TRBV12-5 to TRBJ1-4, with a weak D call TRBD1 (6 bases). Between the trimmed V and J ends, which lost 6 bases and 0 bases, there was a span of 11 bases. Germline V gene sequence: CDR1 LGHNT, CDR2 FRNRAP. This CDR3 has 15 residues. CDR3 loop: CASGSGDATNEKLFF. Here the CDR3 DNA reads TGTGCTAGTGGATCAGGGGATGCAACTAATGAAAAACTGTTTTTT.

The chain carries TRBV6-9 and TRBJ1-4; weak D call: TRBD1 (6 bases). This CDR3 comprises 16 residues. V lost 6 bases and J 0 bases, leaving 14 bases between the germline ends. Per germline, CDR1 MNHGY and CDR2 SVAAGI. In nucleotides, the CDR3 is TGTGCCAGCAGACTACAGGGATTTGCAACTAATGAAAAACTGTTTTTT. Its translation is CASRLQGFATNEKLFF.

The chain links TRBV6-2 or TRBV6-3 to TRBJ2-5; 10 bases match TRBD2. Germline V gene sequence: CDR1 MNHEY, CDR2 SVGEGT. This CDR3 comprises 19 residues. Trimming removed 2 bases from V and 5 bases from J; junction bases left unmatched: 17. The CDR3 sequence is CASSYGATSGTNLGETQYF. DNA of the CDR3: TGTGCCAGCAGTTACGGCGCCACTAGCGGGACGAACCTCGGGGAGACCCAGTACTTC.

The CDR3 region is CASSLRQGGTDTQYF. DNA of the CDR3: TGTGCCAGCAGCCTACGACAGGGAGGCACAGATACGCAGTATTTT. The V and J genes are TRBV16 and TRBJ2-3; 7 bases agree with TRBD1. This CDR3 has 15 amino acids. V was pared by 4 bases and J by 1 base, with 5 bases of the junction left unmatched. Germline values: CDR1 KGHSY, CDR2 FQNENV.

In this sample, this clone turned up once. V is TRBV5-1 and J is TRBJ2-7; 7 bases align to TRBD1. J gave up 4 bases and V 3 bases, and 4 bases lay outside the gene matches. This CDR3 comprises 13 residues. The germline V gene encodes CDR1 SGHRS and CDR2 YFSETQ. This chain's CDR3 is CASSWDREYEQYF. DNA for the CDR3: TGCGCCAGCAGCTGGGACAGAGAATACGAGCAGTACTTC.

This clone was seen many times. The chain is built from TRBV2 and TRBJ2-7; tentative D call: TRBD1 (6 bases). The CDR3 runs to 16 residues. Trimming cost V 6 bases and J 0 bases, with 18 bases left between them. Germline V gene data show CDR1 as SNHLY and CDR2 as FYNNEI. CDR3 nucleotides: TGTGCCAGCAGGGCCCGGGACACCCATTACTCCTACGAGCAGTACTTC. This translates into CASRARDTHYSYEQYF.

The chain has TRBV2 and TRBJ1-2; D is perhaps TRBD1 (5 bases). Trimming took 7 bases from V and 0 from J, leaving 12 bases between them. This CDR3 has 14 amino acids. Germline lookup yields CDR1 SNHLY and CDR2 FYNNEI. The CDR3 here is CASITGPSNYGYTF. The CDR3 DNA reads as TGTGCCAGCATCACAGGACCCTCTAACTATGGCTACACCTTC.

This chain uses TRBV5-1 with TRBJ2-2, with a weak D call TRBD2 (8 bases). Trimming took off 7 bases at V and 3 bases at J, with 13 bases between the two ends. The CDR3 sequence is 14 residues long. Germline V gives CDR1 SGHRS, CDR2 YFSETQ. CDR3 nucleotide sequence: TGCGCCAGCGCGGGGGGACAGTACACCGGGGAGCTGTTTTTT. It codes for CASAGGQYTGELFF.

The chain has TRBV7-2 and TRBJ1-4, with TRBD1 matching 9 bases. J lost 3 bases, V lost 4 bases, and 3 bases had no gene match. The CDR3 has 15 residues. Germline V gene lookup returns CDR1 SGHTA and CDR2 FQGNSA. CDR3 in amino acids: CASSSGQGANEKLFF. The DNA of the CDR3 is TGTGCCAGCAGCTCGGGACAGGGAGCTAATGAAAAACTGTTTTTT.

The chain couples TRBV5-4 to TRBJ2-1; TRBD2 matches at 8 bases. Trimming at V came to 0 bases and at J to 9 bases, leaving 11 bases not matched to a gene. The germline CDR1 and CDR2 sequences are SGHNT and YYREEE (reference sequence). This CDR3 has 16 amino acids. In DNA form, the CDR3 reads TGTGCCAGCAGCTTGGCCGGGGGGGCACTGTCGAGTGAGCAGTTCTTC. Amino acid sequence: CASSLAGGALSSEQFF. Supplemented by reference TRBV5-4 and TRBJ2-1, the full variable domain reads ETGVTQSPTHLIKTRGQQVTLRCSSQSGHNTVSWYQQALGQGPQFIFQYYREEENGRGNFPPRFSGLQFPNYSSELNVNALELDDSALYLCASSLAGGALSSEQFFGPGTRLTVL.

The chain is built from TRBV7-2 and TRBJ2-5; no reliable D call. V lost 2 bases, J lost 4 bases, and 17 bases lay in between. The germline CDR1 and CDR2 sequences are SGHTA and FQGNSA. This CDR3 has 16 residues. The CDR3 loop is CASSLQDGRVVETQYF. The CDR3 nucleotides read TGTGCCAGCAGCTTACAGGACGGTAGGGTAGTAGAGACCCAGTACTTC.

The chain combines TRBV2 with TRBJ1-2; D uncertain. The germline V gene has CDR1 SNHLY and CDR2 FYNNEI. This CDR3 comprises 13 residues. Trimming removed 4 bases from V and 3 bases from J, with 9 bases in between. CDR3 nucleotide sequence: TGTGCCAGCAGTGGGCGGTTACACTATGGCTACACCTTC. Translation: CASSGRLHYGYTF.

The chain couples TRBV19 to TRBJ2-3; possibly TRBD1 or TRBD2 for D (5 bases each). The CDR3 contains 14 residues. CDR1 is LNHDA, CDR2 SQIVND, per germline (reference sequence). V was cut by 6 bases and J by 2 bases, with 12 bases left in between. Here the CDR3 reads CASRRPGPTDTQYF. DNA of the CDR3: TGTGCCAGTAGAAGACCGGGGCCCACAGATACGCAGTATTTT.

This clone was seen a few times. This sequence joins TRBV20-1 and TRBJ1-5; TRBD1 matches at 10 bases. CDR1 and CDR2 from the germline V gene are DFQATT and SNEGSKA (reference sequence). The CDR3 totals 15 residues. J lost 6 bases, V lost 3 bases, and 8 bases had no gene match. The DNA for the CDR3 is TGCAGTGCTAGTGAAGGACAGGGGGATAGTCAGCCCCAGCATTTT. It is translated as CSASEGQGDSQPQHF.

The chain has TRBV2 and TRBJ2-5, with D uncertain. Trimming removed 1 base at V and 7 bases at J, with 4 bases between. The CDR3 has 11 amino acids. CDR1 is SNHLY and CDR2 is FYNNEI in the germline V gene. For the CDR3, the DNA is TGTGCCAGCAGTGAAGGGGGGACCCAGTACTTC. It specifies CASSEGGTQYF.

The chain recombines TRBV28 with TRBJ1-5; D gene unclear. V lost 0 bases and J 8 bases, leaving 11 bases between the germline ends. The CDR3 covers 14 residues. Germline CDR1 MDHEN, CDR2 SYDVKM. CDR3 in amino acids: CASSLWVGLEPQHF. The CDR3 DNA follows: TGTGCCAGCAGTTTATGGGTAGGGTTGGAGCCCCAGCATTTT.

The chain is built from TRBV28 and TRBJ1-2; 8 bases are a match to TRBD1. With 6 bases clipped from V and 3 bases from J, the junction kept 6 bases outside the gene matches. From germline, CDR1 is MDHEN and CDR2 SYDVKM. The CDR3 has 14 residues. The CDR3, as DNA: TGTGCCAGCAGAGAGACAGGGGATGACTATGGCTACACCTTC. Its protein is CASRETGDDYGYTF.

This clone has only one observation. The chain recombines TRBV28 with TRBJ2-3, with D uncertain. Germline CDR1 MDHEN, CDR2 SYDVKM. CDR3 length: 13 residues. Between the trimmed V and J ends, which lost 5 bases and 4 bases, there was a span of 10 bases. CDR3 region: CASSPLRPDTQYF. CDR3 DNA sequence: TGTGCCAGCAGTCCCCTCCGTCCAGATACGCAGTATTTT.

This clone turned up a few times. The rearrangement uses TRBV19 and TRBJ1-5; tentatively, D is TRBD1 (6 bases). CDR3 length: 13 residues. Germline lookup yields CDR1 LNHDA and CDR2 SQIVND (reference sequence). Trimming cost V 6 bases and J 7 bases, with 13 bases left between them. CDR3 amino acids: CASSKGHPQPQHF. CDR3 nucleotides: TGTGCCAGTAGCAAGGGACATCCACAGCCCCAGCATTTT.

The chain carries TRBV12-3 or TRBV12-4 and TRBJ1-1, with D perhaps TRBD1 (5 bases). The V end lost 6 bases, the J end lost 4 bases, and 12 bases lay between the germline ends. This CDR3 is built from 13 residues. The DNA of the CDR3 is TGTGCCAGCAGGGGACTTTACGGCACTGAAGCTTTCTTT. Residues: CASRGLYGTEAFF.

This sequence joins TRBV9 and TRBJ2-7, with D possibly matching TRBD1 (6 bases). V shed 0 bases and J shed 8 bases, with 12 bases lying between them. There are 13 residues in the CDR3. Germline V gene sequence: CDR1 SGDLS, CDR2 YYNGEE. The CDR3 DNA follows: TGTGCCAGCAGCGTAGTGACGGGACACAAGCAGTACTTC. Encoded protein: CASSVVTGHKQYF. Based on the CDR3 plus reference TRBV9 and TRBJ2-7, the full variable domain is DSGVTQTPKHLITATGQRVTLRCSPRSGDLSVYWYQQSLDQGLQFLIQYYNGEERAKGNILERFSAQQFPDLHSELNLSSLELGDSALYFCASSVVTGHKQYFGPGTRLTVT.

This chain joins TRBV12-2 and TRBJ2-2; no check of the table's D call, TRBD1, against the DNA was made. TRBV12-2 is a documented pseudogene. The CDR3 spans 24 residues. CDR3 in DNA: TGTGCAAGTCGCCTTTACGGGGACAGGGGACTAGGGTACCCGAGAGACGCGAACACCGGGGAGCTGTTTTTT. It encodes CASRLYGDRGLGYPRDANTGELFF.

The chain carries TRBV5-1 and TRBJ2-7; D call uncertain. The V gene lost 2 bases and the J gene lost 3 bases, with 9 bases spanning the gap. Germline CDR1 and CDR2: SGHRS and YFSETQ. The CDR3 has 13 amino acids. The CDR3 bases are TGCGCCAGCAGCTTTCAATCGAGCTACGAGCAGTACTTC. It yields the protein CASSFQSSYEQYF.

The rearrangement joins TRBV5-4 to TRBJ1-2, with no clear D. This CDR3 region has 15 residues. V lost 2 bases and J 8 bases, leaving 19 bases between the germline ends. Germline lookup yields CDR1 SGHNT and CDR2 YYREEE (reference sequence). This chain's CDR3 is CASSFGRGSTYGYTF. CDR3 coding DNA: TGTGCCAGCAGCTTCGGGCGGGGATCGACTTACGGCTACACCTTC.

This chain links TRBV27 with TRBJ1-6; D is undetermined. Germline values: CDR1 MNHEY, CDR2 SMNVEV (reference sequence). This CDR3 spans 17 amino acids. Trimming pared 3 bases from V and 0 bases from J, leaving 12 bases between. CDR3 residues: CASSFLSPSSYNSPLHF. The CDR3, as DNA: TGTGCCAGCAGTTTTCTCTCACCGAGCTCCTATAATTCACCCCTCCACTTT.

This clone was detected only once. This sequence joins TRBV5-6 and TRBJ1-5, with 7 bases aligning to TRBD1. Germline values: CDR1 SGHDT, CDR2 YYEEEE. The V and J ends lost 3 bases and 4 bases, in that order; junction bases with no gene match: 1. This CDR3 is built from 13 residues. The CDR3 DNA reads as TGTGCCAGCAGCTGGGGACAGAATCAGCCCCAGCATTTT. As protein: CASSWGQNQPQHF.

V is TRBV9 and J is TRBJ2-7, with unresolved D. V was cut by 3 bases and J by 2 bases, with 9 bases left in between. The CDR3 extends over 13 amino acids. Germline loops: CDR1 SGDLS, CDR2 YYNGEE. CDR3 protein: CASSASPAYEQYF. The CDR3 DNA reads as TGTGCCAGCAGCGCTTCCCCAGCCTACGAGCAGTACTTC.

V is TRBV6-1 and J is TRBJ1-6; 10 bases are shared with TRBD1. CDR3 length equals 16 residues. Germline V CDR1 and CDR2: MNHNS, SASEGT. V trimming: 4 bases; J trimming: 5 bases; junction bases outside the gene matches: 5. This CDR3 reads CASSGIGTGDNSPLHF. The CDR3 coding sequence is TGTGCCAGCAGTGGGATCGGGACAGGGGATAATTCACCCCTCCACTTT.